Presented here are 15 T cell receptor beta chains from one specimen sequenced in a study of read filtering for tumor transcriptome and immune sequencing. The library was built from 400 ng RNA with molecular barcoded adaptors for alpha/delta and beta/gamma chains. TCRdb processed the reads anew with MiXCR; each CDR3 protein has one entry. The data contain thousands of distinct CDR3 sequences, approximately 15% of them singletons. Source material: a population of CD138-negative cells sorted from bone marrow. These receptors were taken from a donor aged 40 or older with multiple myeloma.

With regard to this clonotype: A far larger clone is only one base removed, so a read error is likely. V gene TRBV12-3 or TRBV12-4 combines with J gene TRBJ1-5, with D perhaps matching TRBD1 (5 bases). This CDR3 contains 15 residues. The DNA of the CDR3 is TGTGCCAGCGGTTTAAGTCGGCAGGGCTATCAGCCCCAGCATTTT. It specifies CASGLSRQGYQPQHF.

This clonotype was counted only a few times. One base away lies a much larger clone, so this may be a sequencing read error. Here the CDR3 reads CASSSSSGRGQESQYF. As DNA, the CDR3 is TGTGCCAGCAGCTCCTCTAGCGGGCGGGGACAAGAGTCCCAGTACTTC. The rearrangement joins TRBV7-2 to TRBJ2-5, with TRBD2 identical over 8 bases. Germline CDR1 and CDR2: SGHTA and FQGNSA. This CDR3 contains 16 residues. The complete variable domain, with remaining parts taken from reference TRBV7-2 and TRBJ2-5, reads GAGVSQSPSNKVTEKGKDVELRCDPISGHTALYWYRQSLGQGLEFLIYFQGNSAPDKSGLPSDRFSAERTGGSVSTLTIQRTQQEDSAVYLCASSSSSGRGQESQYFGPGTRLLVL.

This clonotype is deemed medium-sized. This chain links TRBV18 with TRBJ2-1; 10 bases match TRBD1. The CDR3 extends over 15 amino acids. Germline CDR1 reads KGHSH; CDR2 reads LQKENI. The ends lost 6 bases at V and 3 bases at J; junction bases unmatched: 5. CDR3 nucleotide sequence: TGTGCCAGCTCCAGGACAGGGGGAATCTACAATGAGCAGTTCTTC. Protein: CASSRTGGIYNEQFF.

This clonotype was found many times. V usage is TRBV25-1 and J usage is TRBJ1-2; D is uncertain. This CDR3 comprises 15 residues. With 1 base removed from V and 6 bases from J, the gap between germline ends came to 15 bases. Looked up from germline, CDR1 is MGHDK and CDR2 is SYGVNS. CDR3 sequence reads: CASSELGRKNDGYTF. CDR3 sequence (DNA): TGTGCCAGCAGTGAATTAGGCAGGAAGAACGATGGCTACACCTTC.

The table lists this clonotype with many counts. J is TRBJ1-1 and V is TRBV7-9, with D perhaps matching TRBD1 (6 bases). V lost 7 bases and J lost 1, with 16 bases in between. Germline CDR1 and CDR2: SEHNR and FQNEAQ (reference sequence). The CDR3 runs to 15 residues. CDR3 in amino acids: CASKSSGAWNTEAFF. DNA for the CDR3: TGTGCCAGCAAAAGCTCAGGGGCCTGGAACACTGAAGCTTTCTTT. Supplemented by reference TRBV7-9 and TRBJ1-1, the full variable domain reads DTGVSQNPRHKITKRGQNVTFRCDPISEHNRLYWYRQTLGQGPEFLTYFQNEAQLEKSRLLSDRFSAERPKGSFSTLEIQRTEQGDSAMYLCASKSSGAWNTEAFFGQGTRLTVV.

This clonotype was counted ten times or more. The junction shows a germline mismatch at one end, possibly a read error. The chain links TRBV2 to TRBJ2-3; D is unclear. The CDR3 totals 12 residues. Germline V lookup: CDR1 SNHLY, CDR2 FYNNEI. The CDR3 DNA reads TGTGCCAGTAGTGCTTCCACAGATACGCAGTATTTT. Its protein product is CASSASTDTQYF.

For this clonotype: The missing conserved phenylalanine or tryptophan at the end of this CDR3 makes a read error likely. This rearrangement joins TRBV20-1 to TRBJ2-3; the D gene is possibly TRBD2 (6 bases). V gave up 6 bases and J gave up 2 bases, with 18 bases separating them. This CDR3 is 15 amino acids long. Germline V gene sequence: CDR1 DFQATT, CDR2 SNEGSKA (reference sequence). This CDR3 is CSATSTSGYTDTQYS. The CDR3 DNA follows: TGCAGTGCCACCTCGACCAGCGGGTACACAGATACGCAGTATTCT.

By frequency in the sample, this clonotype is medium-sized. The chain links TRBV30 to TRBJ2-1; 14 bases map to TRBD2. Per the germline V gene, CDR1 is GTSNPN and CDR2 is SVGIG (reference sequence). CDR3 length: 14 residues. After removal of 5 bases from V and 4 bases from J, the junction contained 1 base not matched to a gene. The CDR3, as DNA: TGTGCCTGGGGACTAGCGGGGGGATACAATGAGCAGTTCTTC. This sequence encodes CAWGLAGGYNEQFF.

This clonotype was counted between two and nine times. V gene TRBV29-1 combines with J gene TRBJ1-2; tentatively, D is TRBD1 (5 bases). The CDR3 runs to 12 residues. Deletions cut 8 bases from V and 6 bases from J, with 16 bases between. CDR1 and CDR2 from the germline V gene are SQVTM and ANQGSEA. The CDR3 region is CSCGGDPHGYTF. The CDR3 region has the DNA TGCAGCTGTGGGGGGGACCCTCATGGCTACACCTTC.

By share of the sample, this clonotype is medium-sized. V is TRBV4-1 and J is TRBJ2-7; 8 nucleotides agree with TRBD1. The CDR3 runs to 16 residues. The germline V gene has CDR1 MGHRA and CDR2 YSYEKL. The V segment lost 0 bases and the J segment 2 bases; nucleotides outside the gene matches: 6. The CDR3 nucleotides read TGCGCCAGCAGCCAAGATTCCTACAGGGGGACCTACGAGCAGTACTTC. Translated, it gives CASSQDSYRGTYEQYF.

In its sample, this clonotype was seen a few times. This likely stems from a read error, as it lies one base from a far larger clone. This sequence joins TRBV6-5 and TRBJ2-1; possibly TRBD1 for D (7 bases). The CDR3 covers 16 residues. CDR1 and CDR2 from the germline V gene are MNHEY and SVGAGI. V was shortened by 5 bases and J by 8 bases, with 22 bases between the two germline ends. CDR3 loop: CASSPHASRGAYEQFF. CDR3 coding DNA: TGTGCCAGCAGTCCGCACGCTAGCAGGGGGGCTTATGAGCAGTTCTTC.

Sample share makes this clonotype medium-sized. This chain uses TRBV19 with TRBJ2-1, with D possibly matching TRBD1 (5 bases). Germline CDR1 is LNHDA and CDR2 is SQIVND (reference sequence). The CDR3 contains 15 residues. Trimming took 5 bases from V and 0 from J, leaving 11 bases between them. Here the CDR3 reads CASSSAGNSYNEQFF. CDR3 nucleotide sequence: TGTGCCAGTAGTTCCGCAGGGAACTCCTACAATGAGCAGTTCTTC.

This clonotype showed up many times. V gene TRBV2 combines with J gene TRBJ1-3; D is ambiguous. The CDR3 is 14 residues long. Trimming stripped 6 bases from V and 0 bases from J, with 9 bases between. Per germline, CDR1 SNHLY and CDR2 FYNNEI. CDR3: CASRPESSGNTIYF. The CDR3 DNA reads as TGTGCCAGCAGGCCTGAGAGCTCTGGAAACACCATATATTTT.

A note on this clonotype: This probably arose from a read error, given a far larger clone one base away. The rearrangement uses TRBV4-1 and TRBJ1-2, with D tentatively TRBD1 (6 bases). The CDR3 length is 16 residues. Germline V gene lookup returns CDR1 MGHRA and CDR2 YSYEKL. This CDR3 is CASSARAGTSNCGYTF. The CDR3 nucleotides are TGCGCCAGCAGCGCCAGAGCCGGGACATCGAACTGTGGCTACACCTTC.

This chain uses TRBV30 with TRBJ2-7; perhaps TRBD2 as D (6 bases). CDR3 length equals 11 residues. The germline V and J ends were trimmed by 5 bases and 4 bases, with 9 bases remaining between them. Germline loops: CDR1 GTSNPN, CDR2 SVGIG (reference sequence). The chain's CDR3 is CAWSGTYEQYF. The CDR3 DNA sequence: TGTGCCTGGTCGGGGACTTACGAGCAGTACTTC.